This entry describes one T cell receptor beta chain. Its specificity is unknown. These data belong to a study of cytomegalovirus exposure and HLA in healthy donors. Germline V gives CDR1 SQVTM, CDR2 ANQGSEA. V was trimmed by 3 bases and J by 3 bases, leaving 14 bases between them. This CDR3 region has 14 residues. Nominally healthy donors were sampled, though unrecorded immune exposures were likely. Whole-study results and caveats: When a later analysis compared HLA-associated TCR beta chains with equally common others, the HLA-associated chains turned out to be more clonally expanded and to have lower generation probabilities. TRBV6-2, TRBV6-3 and some other V segments were unresolvable in 87-base-pair reads.

The PCR ran on 60 Vbeta and 13 Jbeta primers. Measured with immunoSEQ multiplex PCR; TCRdb has only the in-frame clones, and not every one. This repertoire includes 140,000 or so clones. The chain recombines TRBV29-1 with TRBJ1-1; D uncertain. The source is a male donor in good health and CMV-seronegative. Material for sequencing was PBMCs. Here the CDR3 DNA reads TGCAGCGTTGATAAGTCTGGCGGGGACACTGAAGCTTTCTTT. Protein sequence: CSVDKSGGDTEAFF.